The next 25 T cell receptor beta chains were all read from a single sample in a study of blood T cells in healthy people across ages. Using a J-beta primer mix together with a sample-barcoded 5' primer, a second PCR was run for about 6 to 12 cycles. TCRdb reprocessed the 5' RACE reads with MiXCR, giving one entry per CDR3 protein. This sample has about 780,000 distinct CDR3 sequences, with roughly 25% found just once. The sample also formed part of further work on T cells of mothers and their children.

Sequencing used blood. These receptors originate from a boy younger than 18 in good health.

The rearrangement joins TRBV24-1 to TRBJ2-1; the match to TRBD2 covers 10 bases. CDR3 length: 13 residues. Germline V gene lookup returns CDR1 KGHDR and CDR2 SFDVKD. J was trimmed by 15 bases and V by 4 bases; bases with no gene match: 8. CDR3 loop: CATSESERGGRFF. In nucleotides, the CDR3 is TGTGCCACCAGTGAAAGCGAGCGGGGGGGCCGGTTCTTC.

J is TRBJ1-4 and V is TRBV30; D ambiguous. The V end lost 2 bases, the J end lost 1 base, and 8 bases lay between the germline ends. The CDR3 runs 14 residues. Germline V gene sequence: CDR1 GTSNPN, CDR2 SVGIG (reference sequence). The CDR3, as DNA: TGTGCCTGGAGTCGGAGGTTAACTAATGAAAAACTGTTTTTT. It is translated as CAWSRRLTNEKLFF. The full variable domain, rest sourced from reference TRBV30 and TRBJ1-4, is SQTIHQWPATLVQPVGSPLSLECTVEGTSNPNLYWYRQAAGRGLQLLFYSVGIGQISSEVPQNLSASRPQDRQFILSSKKLLLSDSGFYLCAWSRRLTNEKLFFGSGTQLSVL.

The CDR3 loop reads CASSSRWAGKETQYF. CDR3 DNA: TGTGCCAGCAGCTCTCGATGGGCAGGAAAAGAGACCCAGTACTTC. The chain combines TRBV11-2 with TRBJ2-5; D is uncertain. Germline values: CDR1 SGHAT, CDR2 FQNNGV. Trimming pared 4 bases from V and 3 bases from J, leaving 15 bases between. This CDR3 comprises 15 residues.

This clonotype was observed at least ten times. The rearrangement links TRBV9 to TRBJ2-5, with 10 bases that match TRBD2. The DNA end is a closer match to TRBJ2-1, so the J assignment may be wrong. This CDR3 is 17 amino acids long. Germline CDR1 reads SGDLS; CDR2 reads YYNGEE. The CDR3 reads CASNRFGASGGPREQFF. As DNA, the CDR3 is TGTGCCAGCAACAGATTCGGGGCTAGCGGGGGCCCGCGGGAGCAGTTCTTC.

This clonotype showed up just once. The gene calls are TRBV5-1 and TRBJ2-1, with D unclear. CDR3 size: 14 residues. The ends were cut back, 2 bases at V and 9 bases at J, with 15 bases in the middle. Germline V lookup: CDR1 SGHRS, CDR2 YFSETQ. Here the CDR3 reads CASSLLGRWGEQFF. CDR3 bases: TGCGCCAGCAGCTTATTGGGTCGATGGGGTGAGCAGTTCTTC.

The chain has TRBV5-1 and TRBJ1-1; D gene ambiguous. The length of the CDR3 is 15 residues. Germline V gene lookup returns CDR1 SGHRS and CDR2 YFSETQ. V was clipped by 1 base and J by 4 bases, with 14 bases between them. In nucleotides, the CDR3 is TGCGCCAGCAGCTTGCGCCCAATACTGAGCACTGAAGCTTTCTTT. Amino acids: CASSLRPILSTEAFF.

This clonotype occurred a few times. V gene TRBV5-1 combines with J gene TRBJ2-5; TRBD2 agrees at 7 bases. The CDR3 extends over 15 amino acids. V trimming: 2 bases; J trimming: 1 base; junction bases outside the gene matches: 5. Per germline, CDR1 SGHRS and CDR2 YFSETQ. CDR3 nucleotides: TGCGCCAGCAGCTTCCTCGGGGGGACCCAAGAGACCCAGTACTTC. Amino acids: CASSFLGGTQETQYF.

The gene calls are TRBV7-3 and TRBJ2-1; 13 bases map to TRBD2. Per the germline V gene, CDR1 is SGHTA and CDR2 is FQGTGA. The CDR3 has 17 amino acids. Trimming removed 4 bases from V and 5 bases from J; junction bases left unmatched: 8. The CDR3 DNA reads as TGTGCCAGCAGCTCCGGACTAGCGGGGGCCTTCGACAATGAGCAGTTCTTC. It specifies CASSSGLAGAFDNEQFF.

With regard to this clonotype: At one end, the junction sequence differs from germline, possibly due to a read error. The rearrangement uses TRBV7-7 and TRBJ2-2, with 8 bases lining up with TRBD1. CDR1 and CDR2 from the germline V gene are SSHAT and FNYEAQ (reference sequence). The CDR3 totals 16 residues. CDR3 in amino acids: CASSRRGQEGTGELFF. DNA of the CDR3: TGTGCTAGCAGCCGCAGGGGACAGGAAGGCACCGGGGAGCTGTTTTTT.

The chain joins TRBV14 to TRBJ2-3; unclear D gene. This CDR3 comprises 15 residues. V gave up 0 bases and J gave up 9 bases, with 16 bases separating them. Germline-derived CDR1 and CDR2 are SGHDN and FVKESK. CDR3 sequence (DNA): TGTGCCAGCAGCCAAGATTCCGCAGCCCAGATAACGCAGTATTTT. Translation gives CASSQDSAAQITQYF.

This chain joins TRBV6-5 and TRBJ2-5, with D perhaps TRBD1 (6 bases). Per the germline V gene, CDR1 is MNHEY and CDR2 is SVGAGI. The CDR3 runs to 17 residues. The germline V and J ends were trimmed by 4 bases and 5 bases, with 23 bases remaining between them. CDR3 region: CASSSLFAGVPGETQYF. In DNA, the CDR3 is TGTGCCAGCAGTTCTCTGTTTGCAGGGGTCCCGGGGGAGACCCAGTACTTC.

The rearrangement uses TRBV20-1 and TRBJ1-5; weak D call: TRBD1 (5 bases). Germline V gene sequence: CDR1 DFQATT, CDR2 SNEGSKA (reference sequence). V was shortened by 0 bases and J by 6 bases, with 15 bases between the two germline ends. The CDR3 contains 15 residues. The CDR3 is CSARDGAGGSQPQHF. The CDR3 DNA follows: TGCAGTGCTAGAGATGGGGCGGGGGGAAGTCAGCCCCAGCATTTT.

The CDR3 DNA is TGCGCCAGCAGCTTGGTTGGGGATAGCAATCAGCCCCAGCATTTT. Amino acid sequence: CASSLVGDSNQPQHF. The chain has TRBV5-1 and TRBJ1-5; the D is unclear. Germline loops: CDR1 SGHRS, CDR2 YFSETQ. The CDR3 consists of 15 residues. Deletions cut 0 bases from V and 0 bases from J, with 7 bases between. The whole variable domain, remainder taken from reference TRBV5-1 and TRBJ1-5, is KAGVTQTPRYLIKTRGQQVTLSCSPISGHRSVSWYQQTPGQGLQFLFEYFSETQRNKGNFPGRFSGRQFSNSRSEMNVSTLELGDSALYLCASSLVGDSNQPQHFGDGTRLSIL.

J is TRBJ1-3 and V is TRBV12-3 or TRBV12-4; maybe TRBD1 (6 bases). V lost 5 bases, J lost 2 bases, and 7 bases lay in between. The CDR3 covers 13 residues. The CDR3 DNA reads TGTGCCAGCAGTCAGGGGCCTGGAAACACCATATATTTT. Amino acid sequence: CASSQGPGNTIYF.

This clonotype appeared a few times. This chain connects TRBV5-1 to TRBJ2-4; weak D call: TRBD2 (5 bases). Germline V gene lookup returns CDR1 SGHRS and CDR2 YFSETQ. This CDR3 region has 14 residues. Trimming removed 0 bases from V and 4 bases from J, with 8 bases in between. The CDR3 loop reads CASSLGPGKNIQYF. The DNA of the CDR3 is TGCGCCAGCAGCTTGGGGCCGGGGAAAAACATTCAGTACTTC. Supplemented by reference TRBV5-1 and TRBJ2-4, the full variable domain reads KAGVTQTPRYLIKTRGQQVTLSCSPISGHRSVSWYQQTPGQGLQFLFEYFSETQRNKGNFPGRFSGRQFSNSRSEMNVSTLELGDSALYLCASSLGPGKNIQYFGAGTRLSVL.

The V call is TRBV20-1, the J call TRBJ2-6, with D unclear. Deletions cut 3 bases from V and 0 bases from J, with 6 bases between. The CDR3 totals 14 residues. Germline V gene sequence: CDR1 DFQATT, CDR2 SNEGSKA (reference sequence). The CDR3 region is CSASNNSGANVLTF. In DNA, the CDR3 is TGCAGTGCTAGCAACAACTCTGGGGCCAACGTCCTGACTTTC.

The chain recombines TRBV5-1 with TRBJ1-4; no reliable D call. From germline, CDR1 is SGHRS and CDR2 YFSETQ. V dropped 4 bases and J dropped 1 base, with 14 bases sitting between them. The CDR3 is 16 residues long. In nucleotides, the CDR3 is TGCGCCAGCAGCGCCGAGACATGGGTAACTAATGAAAAACTGTTTTTT. It specifies CASSAETWVTNEKLFF.

The chain is built from TRBV5-1 and TRBJ2-5, with D possibly matching TRBD1 (6 bases). The J call is uncertain, as TRBJ2-1 better fits the DNA end. CDR3 length equals 12 residues. From germline, CDR1 is SGHRS and CDR2 YFSETQ. DNA for the CDR3: TGCGCCAGCAGCGGGACATACGGTGAGCAGTTCTTC. Translated, it gives CASSGTYGEQFF.

The chain links TRBV20-1 to TRBJ1-1; D remains ambiguous. The length of the CDR3 is 14 residues. Germline CDR1 and CDR2: DFQATT and SNEGSKA (reference sequence). Trimming cost V 4 bases and J 2 bases, with 14 bases left between them. The CDR3 here is CSANVMGVNTEAFF. In DNA form, the CDR3 reads TGCAGTGCTAATGTGATGGGTGTAAACACTGAAGCTTTCTTT.

This clonotype was recorded a few times. CDR3 nucleotides: TGTGCCACTAAGACAGGGGCCAATGAGCAGTTCTTC. Translation gives CATKTGANEQFF. The chain recombines TRBV10-3 with TRBJ2-1, with 8 bases aligning to TRBD1. V lost 10 bases to trimming and J lost 6 bases; unmatched junction nucleotides: 5. This CDR3 is built from 12 residues. Germline-derived CDR1 and CDR2 are ENHRY and SYGVKD.

V is TRBV20-1 and J is TRBJ2-7; D is unresolved. The CDR3 runs 12 residues. With 0 bases removed from V and 0 bases from J, the gap between germline ends came to 3 bases. Germline V gene sequence: CDR1 DFQATT, CDR2 SNEGSKA (reference sequence). CDR3 region: CSARDNSYEQYF. In DNA form, the CDR3 reads TGCAGTGCTAGAGACAACTCCTACGAGCAGTACTTC.

The CDR3 loop reads CASSSQAGGGEQFF. As DNA, the CDR3 is TGTGCCAGCAGTTCCCAAGCGGGGGGAGGTGAGCAGTTCTTC. V is TRBV27 and J is TRBJ2-1; 9 nucleotides align to TRBD2. Trimming cost V 4 bases and J 9 bases; bases outside gene matches: 7. Germline V gene data show CDR1 as MNHEY and CDR2 as SMNVEV (reference sequence). This CDR3 is built from 14 residues.

The J gene is TRBJ2-1, the V gene TRBV10-3; 12 bases fit TRBD2. The CDR3 length is 15 residues. The germline V gene has CDR1 ENHRY and CDR2 SYGVKD. Unmatched junction bases numbered 6, after V lost 7 bases and J lost 5 bases. Written as DNA, the CDR3 is TGTGCCATCAACCGGGGACTAGCGGGTAACAATGAGCAGTTCTTC. It codes for CAINRGLAGNNEQFF.

This clonotype was detected a few times. The genes are TRBV7-6 and TRBJ2-5; weak D call: TRBD2 (7 bases). Germline CDR1 is SGHVS and CDR2 is FNYEAQ. Trimming shortened V by 2 bases and J by 7 bases, and 17 bases separated the two germline ends. CDR3 length: 15 residues. The CDR3 loop reads CASSLSTGGLGTQYF. CDR3 nucleotides: TGTGCCAGCAGCTTATCGACGGGGGGCCTGGGGACCCAGTACTTC.

There are many counts of this clonotype. The rearrangement joins TRBV12-3 or TRBV12-4 to TRBJ1-2; TRBD1 matches at 8 bases. The CDR3 spans 17 residues. The V segment lost 3 bases and the J segment 5 bases; nucleotides outside the gene matches: 14. In DNA form, the CDR3 reads TGTGCCAGCAGTTTGTACCGCCTAGGACAGGGTTTATATGGCTACACCTTC. Its protein product is CASSLYRLGQGLYGYTF.